The 32 T cell receptor beta chains below were found in one sample sequenced in a study of cytomegalovirus exposure and HLA in healthy donors. PCR primers comprised 60 Vbeta and 13 Jbeta primers. Assay: immunoSEQ multiplex PCR; the TCRdb copy retains only in-frame clones and omits some. This sample carries about 170,000 clones, 70% to 80% of them seen once, and the ten largest clones take about 2.1%. Sequencing used PBMCs. These receptors were collected from a young woman in good health and CMV-seropositive.

This clone showed up just a few times. The chain couples TRBV5-6 to TRBJ1-1; weak D call: TRBD1 (6 bases). CDR3 length: 13 amino acids. CDR1 is SGHDT and CDR2 is YYEEEE in the germline V gene. Trimming pared 4 bases from V and 1 base from J, leaving 8 bases between. This chain's CDR3 is CASSLRGNTEAFF. In nucleotides, the CDR3 is TGTGCCAGCAGCCTCAGGGGGAACACTGAAGCTTTCTTT.

The chain joins TRBV7-2 to TRBJ1-4; tentative D call: TRBD1 (6 bases). V was trimmed by 6 bases and J by 8 bases, leaving 16 bases between them. CDR3 length equals 14 residues. Germline V gene lookup returns CDR1 SGHTA and CDR2 FQGNSA. The CDR3 nucleotides read TGTGCCAGCAGTCGCAGGGACATGGAAGAAAAACTGTTTTTT. It codes for CASSRRDMEEKLFF.

The chain is built from TRBV4-3 and TRBJ2-7, with TRBD2 matching over 8 bases. From germline, CDR1 is LGHNA and CDR2 YSLEER. The ends lost 0 bases at V and 6 bases at J; junction bases unmatched: 7. The CDR3 covers 15 residues. The chain's CDR3 is CASSQDQRAGAEQYF. CDR3 DNA: TGCGCCAGCAGCCAAGATCAGCGAGCGGGGGCCGAGCAGTACTTC.

The genes are TRBV15 and TRBJ1-1; no clear D. This CDR3 has 16 residues. Per germline, CDR1 LNHNV and CDR2 YYDKDF (reference sequence). The V and J ends lost 1 base and 4 bases respectively, with 16 bases between them. The CDR3 DNA is TGTGCCACCAGCAGAGGAGGGAATTTGGGAGCCACTGAAGCTTTCTTT. It translates to CATSRGGNLGATEAFF.

The V gene is TRBV6-1, the J gene TRBJ1-6; 10 positions agree with TRBD1. The CDR3 extends over 15 amino acids. Germline V lookup: CDR1 MNHNS, CDR2 SASEGT. The ends lost 4 bases at V and 7 bases at J; junction bases unmatched: 4. For the CDR3, the DNA is TGTGCCAGCAGTGTGTCGGGACAGGGGAATTCACCCCTCCACTTT. Its translation: CASSVSGQGNSPLHF.

This sequence joins TRBV30 and TRBJ2-3, with D hard to call. The CDR3 has 13 residues. The germline gives CDR1 GTSNPN, CDR2 SVGIG (reference sequence). V dropped 1 base and J dropped 8 bases, with 13 bases sitting between them. The CDR3 nucleotides are TGTGCCTGGAGTGAGTCTGCTCTCGGTACGCAGTATTTT. This translates into CAWSESALGTQYF.

The CDR3 sequence: CATTAGGASYGYTF. CDR3 DNA sequence: TGTGCCACCACCGCAGGGGGCGCTTCCTATGGCTACACCTTC. The chain recombines TRBV15 with TRBJ1-2; 8 nucleotides agree with TRBD1. Germline lookup yields CDR1 LNHNV and CDR2 YYDKDF (reference sequence). The CDR3 spans 14 residues. V dropped 7 bases and J dropped 4; count of bases not matched to a gene: 8.

The chain recombines TRBV10-1 with TRBJ2-3; tentative D call: TRBD2 (6 bases). V lost 3 bases to trimming and J lost 4 bases, with 20 bases between them. The length of the CDR3 is 17 residues. The V gene's germline CDR1 is WNHNN and CDR2 SYGVQD (reference sequence). The CDR3: CASSEGSWEEGADTQYF. The DNA of the CDR3 is TGCGCCAGCAGTGAAGGGTCCTGGGAGGAGGGCGCAGATACGCAGTATTTT.

This chain connects TRBV9 to TRBJ2-3, with D possibly TRBD1 on 6 matching bases. Trimming stripped 6 bases from V and 0 bases from J, with 17 bases between. This CDR3 spans 16 amino acids. Germline CDR1 SGDLS, CDR2 YYNGEE. Here the CDR3 reads CASTPPTGWSTDTQYF. The CDR3 DNA is TGTGCCAGCACCCCTCCTACAGGGTGGAGCACAGATACGCAGTATTTT.

The rearrangement links TRBV19 to TRBJ2-3; 13 nucleotides match TRBD2. This CDR3 spans 16 amino acids. Germline V lookup: CDR1 LNHDA, CDR2 SQIVND (reference sequence). With V trimmed by 6 bases and J by 2 bases, 5 bases remained unmatched. CDR3 DNA sequence: TGTGCCAGTAGGGGACTAGCGGGGAGAGACACAGATACGCAGTATTTT. This translates into CASRGLAGRDTDTQYF. Looking up the rest from reference TRBV19 and TRBJ2-3 gives the full variable domain: DGGITQSPKYLFRKEGQNVTLSCEQNLNHDAMYWYRQDPGQGLRLIYYSQIVNDFQKGDIAEGYSVSREKKESFPLTVTSAQKNPTAFYLCASRGLAGRDTDTQYFGPGTRLTVL.

The rearrangement links TRBV30 to TRBJ2-5; 8 bases are shared with TRBD2. Per germline, CDR1 GTSNPN and CDR2 SVGIG (reference sequence). With V trimmed by 3 bases and J by 1 base, 13 bases remained unmatched. The CDR3 extends over 17 amino acids. The CDR3 nucleotides are TGTGCCTGGAGCTCCCTTGGAAAGACTAGCGTCCAAGAGACCCAGTACTTC. Protein: CAWSSLGKTSVQETQYF.

This sequence joins TRBV9 and TRBJ2-2; D is unresolved. The germline V and J ends were trimmed by 0 bases and 1 base, with 7 bases remaining between them. CDR1 SGDLS and CDR2 YYNGEE come from the germline V gene. This CDR3 has 15 amino acids. This CDR3 is CASSVVAGNTGELFF. CDR3 nucleotides: TGTGCCAGCAGCGTAGTGGCAGGGAACACCGGGGAGCTGTTTTTT.

The chain has TRBV5-4 and TRBJ1-1; TRBD1 is a possible D gene (5 bases). With 4 bases removed from V and 2 bases from J, the gap between germline ends came to 15 bases. This CDR3 spans 15 amino acids. CDR1 is SGHNT and CDR2 is YYREEE in the germline V gene (reference sequence). The CDR3 region has the DNA TGTGCCAGCAGCCTACCCCGCGGGGGTAACACTGAAGCTTTCTTT. Amino acid sequence: CASSLPRGGNTEAFF.

As DNA, the CDR3 is TGTGCCAGTAGTCAGCAGGCATCTTATGTCGGCTACACCTTC. Protein: CASSQQASYVGYTF. The genes are TRBV19 and TRBJ1-2; no firm D call. This CDR3 region has 14 residues. The germline gives CDR1 LNHDA, CDR2 SQIVND (reference sequence). V lost 5 bases and J 8 bases, leaving 18 bases between the germline ends.

This clone was seen more than once but under ten times. The chain recombines TRBV2 with TRBJ1-1; TRBD1 agrees at 12 bases. J was trimmed by 4 bases and V by 8 bases; bases with no gene match: 8. The CDR3 sequence is 15 residues long. Germline V CDR1 and CDR2: SNHLY, FYNNEI. The CDR3 DNA reads TGTGCCAGCGGGACAGGGGGCGACGAAAGCACTGAAGCTTTCTTT. Translating it yields CASGTGGDESTEAFF.

The chain uses TRBV6-5 and TRBJ1-1; 8 bases map to TRBD1. V shed 5 bases, J shed 5 bases, and the junction held 10 bases outside the gene matches. Germline CDR1 reads MNHEY; CDR2 reads SVGAGI. The CDR3 sequence is 15 residues long. CDR3 loop: CASSPPTGELTEAFF. As DNA, the CDR3 is TGTGCCAGCAGTCCACCGACAGGGGAGCTTACTGAAGCTTTCTTT.

The rearrangement uses TRBV7-9 and TRBJ2-7; TRBD1 aligns across 8 bases. V lost 8 bases and J lost 3; bases outside the gene matches: 9. Germline V gene sequence: CDR1 SEHNR, CDR2 FQNEAQ (reference sequence). The CDR3 totals 14 residues. Here the CDR3 DNA reads TGTGCCAGCTCCGACGGACAGGGCTACTACGAGCAGTACTTC. Amino acids: CASSDGQGYYEQYF.

The chain carries TRBV30 and TRBJ2-7, with TRBD1 identical over 9 bases. Per germline, CDR1 GTSNPN and CDR2 SVGIG (reference sequence). V was pared by 4 bases and J by 1 base, with 5 bases of the junction left unmatched. CDR3 length: 14 residues. The CDR3 region is CAWMAGTGSYEQYF. CDR3 nucleotide sequence: TGTGCCTGGATGGCCGGGACAGGGTCCTACGAGCAGTACTTC.

The rearrangement uses TRBV12-5 and TRBJ1-5; D uncertain. Deletions cut 0 bases from V and 2 bases from J, with 11 bases between. The CDR3 spans 16 residues. The germline CDR1 and CDR2 sequences are LGHNT and FRNRAP. CDR3 loop: CASGLVESSGNQPQHF. The CDR3 nucleotides read TGTGCTAGTGGTTTGGTAGAGTCGTCGGGCAATCAGCCCCAGCATTTT. The full variable domain, rest sourced from reference TRBV12-5 and TRBJ1-5, is DARVTQTPRHKVTEMGQEVTMRCQPILGHNTVFWYRQTMMQGLELLAYFRNRAPLDDSGMPKDRFSAEMPDATLATLKIQPSEPRDSAVYFCASGLVESSGNQPQHFGDGTRLSIL.

This clone was recorded a few times. This rearrangement joins TRBV5-1 to TRBJ2-7, with 10 bases lining up with TRBD1. The CDR3 contains 16 residues. Losses at the gene ends were 7 bases for V and 5 bases for J; bases not matched to a gene: 15. CDR1 SGHRS and CDR2 YFSETQ come from the germline V gene. This CDR3 is CASGPQHGTGAHEQYF. CDR3 nucleotides: TGCGCCAGCGGACCGCAACACGGGACAGGGGCCCACGAGCAGTACTTC.

The chain recombines TRBV5-1 with TRBJ2-7; D may be TRBD1 (5 bases). Germline-derived CDR1 and CDR2 are SGHRS and YFSETQ. The V gene lost 4 bases and the J gene lost 0 bases, with 20 bases spanning the gap. The CDR3 loop spans 17 amino acids. The DNA of the CDR3 is TGCGCCAGCAGCCCACAAGGCTCGACAGAATTCTCCTACGAGCAGTACTTC. This gives the protein CASSPQGSTEFSYEQYF.

This rearrangement joins TRBV14 to TRBJ1-4; 8 nucleotides agree with TRBD1. The CDR3 spans 15 residues. CDR1 is SGHDN and CDR2 is FVKESK in the germline V gene. Trimming cost V 0 bases and J 5 bases; bases outside gene matches: 2. The CDR3 protein is CASSQEQGVNEKLFF. CDR3 DNA: TGTGCCAGCAGCCAAGAACAGGGGGTAAATGAAAAACTGTTTTTT.

The chain is built from TRBV2 and TRBJ1-5; D gene unclear. CDR3 length: 13 residues. V was shortened by 3 bases and J by 0 bases, with 3 bases between the two germline ends. Germline V gene data show CDR1 as SNHLY and CDR2 as FYNNEI. The CDR3 is CASSDHSNQPQHF. The CDR3 bases are TGTGCCAGCAGTGACCATAGCAATCAGCCCCAGCATTTT.

The chain couples TRBV2 to TRBJ1-5; the match to TRBD1 covers 7 bases. Germline values: CDR1 SNHLY, CDR2 FYNNEI. The CDR3 is 15 amino acids. V lost 6 bases and J lost 4; bases outside the gene matches: 9. DNA for the CDR3: TGTGCCAGCAGCCGGGACAGTCGGTTAAATCAGCCCCAGCATTTT. Protein sequence: CASSRDSRLNQPQHF.

The rearrangement joins TRBV6-1 to TRBJ1-1; 8 bases are a match to TRBD1. CDR1 MNHNS and CDR2 SASEGT come from the germline V gene. Losses at the gene ends were 4 bases for V and 3 bases for J; bases not matched to a gene: 7. CDR3 length: 15 residues. The CDR3 reads CASSVDRGYDTEAFF. The CDR3 region has the DNA TGTGCCAGCAGTGTAGACAGGGGATACGACACTGAAGCTTTCTTT.

The J gene is TRBJ1-2, the V gene TRBV7-2; TRBD1 matches at 8 bases. Germline loops: CDR1 SGHTA, CDR2 FQGNSA. Losses at the gene ends were 5 bases for V and 8 bases for J; bases not matched to a gene: 7. The CDR3 is 13 residues long. CDR3 region: CASSLRTGTGYTF. Here the CDR3 DNA reads TGTGCCAGCAGCCTACGGACAGGGACGGGCTACACCTTC.

The chain recombines TRBV5-6 with TRBJ1-2; D might be TRBD1 (5 bases). The germline V and J ends were trimmed by 0 bases and 8 bases, with 14 bases remaining between them. Germline values: CDR1 SGHDT, CDR2 YYEEEE. The CDR3 loop spans 14 amino acids. The CDR3 DNA reads TGTGCCAGCAGCTTGGAGCGGGGACCTGGAGGCTACACCTTC. This sequence encodes CASSLERGPGGYTF.

For this clone: In the same sample, other DNA sequences code for this CDR3. The chain combines TRBV19 with TRBJ2-3, with 8 bases aligning to TRBD1. Germline CDR1 and CDR2: LNHDA and SQIVND (reference sequence). Germline trimming cut 5 bases from V and 0 bases from J; bases unmatched to any gene: 1. The CDR3 totals 14 residues. CDR3 amino acids: CASSRQGSTDTQYF. CDR3 in DNA: TGTGCCAGTAGTCGACAGGGGAGCACAGATACGCAGTATTTT.

The J gene is TRBJ2-1, the V gene TRBV30; 9 bases are shared with TRBD2. Unmatched junction bases numbered 8, after V lost 4 bases and J lost 1 base. The CDR3 has 16 residues. Looked up from germline, CDR1 is GTSNPN and CDR2 is SVGIG (reference sequence). This CDR3 is CAWKGAGGTSYNEQFF. CDR3 sequence (DNA): TGTGCCTGGAAAGGGGCGGGAGGGACATCCTACAATGAGCAGTTCTTC.

This chain links TRBV9 with TRBJ1-1; the D is unclear. Deletions cut 0 bases from V and 2 bases from J, with 8 bases between. Germline values: CDR1 SGDLS, CDR2 YYNGEE. CDR3 length equals 14 residues. CDR3 nucleotides: TGTGCCAGCAGCGTAGTCAACAGAAACACTGAAGCTTTCTTT. It is translated as CASSVVNRNTEAFF.

The genes are TRBV5-6 and TRBJ2-3, with 12 nucleotides matching TRBD2. Germline V CDR1 and CDR2: SGHDT, YYEEEE. V was clipped by 9 bases and J by 2 bases; unmatched bases: 7. The CDR3 is made up of 15 amino acids. CDR3 region: CANRTSGANTDTQYF. CDR3 nucleotide sequence: TGTGCCAACCGGACTAGCGGGGCTAACACAGATACGCAGTATTTT.

V gene TRBV29-1 combines with J gene TRBJ2-1, with D perhaps matching TRBD2 (5 bases). Deletions cut 7 bases from V and 8 bases from J, with 15 bases between. The CDR3 has 12 residues. CDR1 SQVTM and CDR2 ANQGSEA come from the germline V gene. The CDR3 here is CSGKRARDEQFF. In nucleotides, the CDR3 is TGCAGCGGGAAGAGGGCCCGAGATGAGCAGTTCTTC.